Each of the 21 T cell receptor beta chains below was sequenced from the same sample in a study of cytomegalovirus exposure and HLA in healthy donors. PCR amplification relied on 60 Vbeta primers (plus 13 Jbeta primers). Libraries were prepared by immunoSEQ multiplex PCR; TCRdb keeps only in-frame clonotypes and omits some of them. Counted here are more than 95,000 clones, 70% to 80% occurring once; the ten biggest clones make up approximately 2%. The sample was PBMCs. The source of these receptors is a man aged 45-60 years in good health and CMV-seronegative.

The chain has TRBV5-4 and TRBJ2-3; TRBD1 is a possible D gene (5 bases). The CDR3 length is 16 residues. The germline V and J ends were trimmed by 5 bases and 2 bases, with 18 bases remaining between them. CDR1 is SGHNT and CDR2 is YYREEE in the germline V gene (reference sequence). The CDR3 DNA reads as TGTGCCAGCAGGAGAACTCAGGGTGGGAACACAGATACGCAGTATTTT. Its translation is CASRRTQGGNTDTQYF.

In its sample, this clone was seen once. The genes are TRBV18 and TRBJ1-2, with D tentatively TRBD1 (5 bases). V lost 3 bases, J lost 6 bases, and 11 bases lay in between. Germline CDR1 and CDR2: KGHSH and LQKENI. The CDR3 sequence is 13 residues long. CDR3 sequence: CASSPAEGDGYTF. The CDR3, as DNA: TGTGCCAGCTCACCCGCAGAAGGGGATGGCTACACCTTC.

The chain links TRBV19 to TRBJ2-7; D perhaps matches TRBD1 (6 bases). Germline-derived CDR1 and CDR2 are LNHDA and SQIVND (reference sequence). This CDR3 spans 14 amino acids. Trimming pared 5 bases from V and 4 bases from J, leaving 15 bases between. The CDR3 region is CASSVRDTVYEQYF. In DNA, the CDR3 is TGTGCCAGTAGTGTCCGGGACACGGTGTACGAGCAGTACTTC.

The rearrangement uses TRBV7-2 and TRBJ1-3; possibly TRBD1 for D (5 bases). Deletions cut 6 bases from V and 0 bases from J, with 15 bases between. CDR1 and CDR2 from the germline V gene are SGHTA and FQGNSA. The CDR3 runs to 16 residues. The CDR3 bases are TGTGCCAGCAGGAGCAACAGGTTACCCTCTGGAAACACCATATATTTT. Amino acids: CASRSNRLPSGNTIYF. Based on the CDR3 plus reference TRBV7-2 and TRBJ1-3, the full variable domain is GAGVSQSPSNKVTEKGKDVELRCDPISGHTALYWYRQSLGQGLEFLIYFQGNSAPDKSGLPSDRFSAERTGGSVSTLTIQRTQQEDSAVYLCASRSNRLPSGNTIYFGEGSWLTVV.

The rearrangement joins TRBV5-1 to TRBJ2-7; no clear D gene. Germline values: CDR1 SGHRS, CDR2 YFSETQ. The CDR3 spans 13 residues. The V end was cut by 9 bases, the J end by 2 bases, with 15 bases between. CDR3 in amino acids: CATGFDVTYEQYF. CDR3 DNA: TGCGCCACAGGCTTTGATGTCACCTACGAGCAGTACTTC.

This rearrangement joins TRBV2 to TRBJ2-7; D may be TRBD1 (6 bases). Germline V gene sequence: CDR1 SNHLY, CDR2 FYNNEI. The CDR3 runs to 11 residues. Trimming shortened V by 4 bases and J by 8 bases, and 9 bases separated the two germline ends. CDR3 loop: CASSGDIKQYV. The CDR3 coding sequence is TGTGCCAGCAGTGGGGACATAAAGCAGTACGTC.

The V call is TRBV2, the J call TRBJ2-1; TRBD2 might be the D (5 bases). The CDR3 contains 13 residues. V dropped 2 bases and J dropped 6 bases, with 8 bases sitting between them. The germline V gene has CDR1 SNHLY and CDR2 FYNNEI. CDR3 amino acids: CASSESRANEQFF. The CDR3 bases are TGTGCCAGCAGTGAATCGCGGGCCAATGAGCAGTTCTTC.

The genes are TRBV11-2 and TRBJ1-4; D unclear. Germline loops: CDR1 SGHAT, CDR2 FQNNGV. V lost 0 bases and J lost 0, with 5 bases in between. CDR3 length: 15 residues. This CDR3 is CASSLDGATNEKLFF. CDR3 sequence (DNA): TGTGCCAGCAGCTTAGACGGTGCAACTAATGAAAAACTGTTTTTT. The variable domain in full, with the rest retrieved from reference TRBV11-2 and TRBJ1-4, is EAGVAQSPRYKIIEKRQSVAFWCNPISGHATLYWYQQILGQGPKLLIQFQNNGVVDDSQLPKDRFSAERLKGVDSTLKIQPAKLEDSAVYLCASSLDGATNEKLFFGSGTQLSVL.

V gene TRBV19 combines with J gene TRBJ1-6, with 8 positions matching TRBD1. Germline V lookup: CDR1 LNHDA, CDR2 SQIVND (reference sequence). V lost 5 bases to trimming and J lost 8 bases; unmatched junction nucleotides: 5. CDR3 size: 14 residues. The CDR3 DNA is TGTGCCAGTAGTGTCAGGGGGCCGGATTCACCCCTCCACTTT. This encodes CASSVRGPDSPLHF.

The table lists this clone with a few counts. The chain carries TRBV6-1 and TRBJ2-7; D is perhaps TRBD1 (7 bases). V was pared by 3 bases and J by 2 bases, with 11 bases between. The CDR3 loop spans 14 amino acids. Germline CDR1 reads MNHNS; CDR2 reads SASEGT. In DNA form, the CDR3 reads TGTGCCAGCAGTGAGCGGGACAGCCCCTACGAGCAGTACGTC. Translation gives CASSERDSPYEQYV.

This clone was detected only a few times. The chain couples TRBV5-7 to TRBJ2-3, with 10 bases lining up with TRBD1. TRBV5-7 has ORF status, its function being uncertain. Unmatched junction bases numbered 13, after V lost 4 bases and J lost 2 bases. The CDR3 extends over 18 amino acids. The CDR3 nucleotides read TGTGCCAGCAGCGTGTCAGCGGGACAGGGGCAAGACACAGATACGCAGTATTTT. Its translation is CASSVSAGQGQDTDTQYF.

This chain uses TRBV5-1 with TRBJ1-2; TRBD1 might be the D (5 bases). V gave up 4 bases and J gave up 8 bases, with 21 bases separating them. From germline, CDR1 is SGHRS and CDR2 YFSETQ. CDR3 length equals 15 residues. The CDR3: CASSQPGLNTGGYTF. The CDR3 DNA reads TGCGCCAGCAGCCAGCCGGGACTCAACACTGGGGGCTACACCTTC. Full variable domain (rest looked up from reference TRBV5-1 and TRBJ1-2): KAGVTQTPRYLIKTRGQQVTLSCSPISGHRSVSWYQQTPGQGLQFLFEYFSETQRNKGNFPGRFSGRQFSNSRSEMNVSTLELGDSALYLCASSQPGLNTGGYTFGSGTRLTVV.

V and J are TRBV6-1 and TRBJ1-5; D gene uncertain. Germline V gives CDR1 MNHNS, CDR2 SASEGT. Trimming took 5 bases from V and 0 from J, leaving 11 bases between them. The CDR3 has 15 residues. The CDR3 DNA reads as TGTGCCAGCAGTAGAGACACCAATAGCAATCAGCCCCAGCATTTT. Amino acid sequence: CASSRDTNSNQPQHF.

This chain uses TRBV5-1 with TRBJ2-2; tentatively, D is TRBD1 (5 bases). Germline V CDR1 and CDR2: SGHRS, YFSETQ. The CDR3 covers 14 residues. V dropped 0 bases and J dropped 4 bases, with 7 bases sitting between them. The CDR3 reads CASSLEGFTGELFF. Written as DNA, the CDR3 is TGCGCCAGCAGCTTGGAGGGGTTCACCGGGGAGCTGTTTTTT.

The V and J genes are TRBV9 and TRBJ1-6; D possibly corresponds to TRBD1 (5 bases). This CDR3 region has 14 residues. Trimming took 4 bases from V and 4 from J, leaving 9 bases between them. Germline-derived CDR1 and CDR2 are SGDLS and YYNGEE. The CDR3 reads CASSPDSYNSPLHF. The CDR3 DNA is TGTGCCAGCAGCCCCGACAGTTATAATTCACCCCTCCACTTT.

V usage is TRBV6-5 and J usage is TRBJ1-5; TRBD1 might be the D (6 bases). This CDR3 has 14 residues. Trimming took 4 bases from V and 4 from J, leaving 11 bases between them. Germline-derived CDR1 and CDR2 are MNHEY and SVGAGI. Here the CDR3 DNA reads TGTGCCAGCAGTTCCGACAGGAAGAATCAGCCCCAGCATTTT. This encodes CASSSDRKNQPQHF.

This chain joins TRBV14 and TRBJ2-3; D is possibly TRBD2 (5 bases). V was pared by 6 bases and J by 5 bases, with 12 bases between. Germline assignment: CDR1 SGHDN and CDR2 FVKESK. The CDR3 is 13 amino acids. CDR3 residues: CASSSHTRDTQYF. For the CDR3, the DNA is TGTGCCAGCAGTTCACATACTAGAGATACGCAGTATTTT.

CDR3 region: CASSVAVSGNTIYF. For the CDR3, the DNA is TGTGCCAGCAGCGTAGCTGTCTCTGGAAACACCATATATTTT. This chain connects TRBV9 to TRBJ1-3; D uncertain. The germline gives CDR1 SGDLS, CDR2 YYNGEE. V was cut by 0 bases and J by 0 bases, with 4 bases left in between. The CDR3 totals 14 residues.

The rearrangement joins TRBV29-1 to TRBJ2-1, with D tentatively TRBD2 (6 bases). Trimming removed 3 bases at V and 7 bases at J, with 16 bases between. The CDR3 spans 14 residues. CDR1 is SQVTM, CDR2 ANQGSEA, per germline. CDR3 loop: CSVDPPTGGNEQFF. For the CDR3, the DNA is TGCAGCGTTGACCCCCCTACCGGAGGGAATGAGCAGTTCTTC.

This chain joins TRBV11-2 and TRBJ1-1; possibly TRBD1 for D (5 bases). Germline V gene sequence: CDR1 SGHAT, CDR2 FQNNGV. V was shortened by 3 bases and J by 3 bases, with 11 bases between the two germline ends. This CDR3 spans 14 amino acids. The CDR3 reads CASSFRGVDTEAFF. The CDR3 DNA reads TGTGCCAGCAGCTTTCGGGGGGTTGACACTGAAGCTTTCTTT.

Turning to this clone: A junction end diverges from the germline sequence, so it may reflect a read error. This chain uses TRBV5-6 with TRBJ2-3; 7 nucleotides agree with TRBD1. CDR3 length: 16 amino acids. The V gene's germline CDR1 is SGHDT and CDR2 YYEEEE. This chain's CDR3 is CASSPLPGTATGTQYF. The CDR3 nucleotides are TGTGCCAGCAGCCCGCTTCCCGGGACAGCAACAGGTACGCAGTATTTT. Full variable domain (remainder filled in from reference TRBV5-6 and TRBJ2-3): DAGVTQSPTHLIKTRGQQVTLRCSPKSGHDTVSWYQQALGQGPQFIFQYYEEEERQRGNFPDRFSGHQFPNYSSELNVNALLLGDSALYLCASSPLPGTATGTQYFGPGTRLTVL.